One sample yielded the 18 T cell receptor beta chains listed below, sequenced in a study of shared clonotypes between healthy human individuals. Clones were read by immunoSEQ multiplex PCR, and TCRdb kept only the in-frame ones, dropping some. This sample carries about 2.4 million clones, 90% to 95% of them seen once, and the ten largest clones take about 0.39%. Source material: naive CD4+ T cells from PBMCs. Subset indicated: CD45RA+ positively selected. These receptors all come from a man younger than 35 in good health. Some clones in this sample may be carry-over from other donors' samples.

As for this clone: The sample contains more than one DNA sequence encoding this CDR3. This chain links TRBV5-1 with TRBJ1-1; D is unresolved. V gave up 0 bases and J gave up 4 bases, with 13 bases separating them. The CDR3 spans 15 residues. Germline V gene data show CDR1 as SGHRS and CDR2 as YFSETQ. The CDR3 DNA sequence: TGCGCCAGCAGCTTGGTTGGTGGGCCGAGCACTGAAGCTTTCTTT. It is translated as CASSLVGGPSTEAFF.

The rearrangement links TRBV6-4 to TRBJ2-5, with TRBD2 identical over 10 bases. Trimming took 7 bases from V and 4 from J; bases not matched to a gene: 15. The CDR3 has 17 residues. The germline gives CDR1 MRHNA, CDR2 SNTAGT. The CDR3 reads CASTGPSSGRALETQYF. Written as DNA, the CDR3 is TGTGCCAGCACCGGGCCCTCGAGCGGGAGGGCTTTAGAGACCCAGTACTTC.

The V and J genes are TRBV14 and TRBJ1-1; D may be TRBD1 (6 bases). Germline-derived CDR1 and CDR2 are SGHDN and FVKESK. The CDR3 is made up of 17 amino acids. The ends were cut back, 0 bases at V and 4 bases at J, with 18 bases in the middle. As DNA, the CDR3 is TGTGCCAGCAGCCAAGAAAAGGGGGGGGCGCCAGTCACTGAAGCTTTCTTT. Amino acid sequence: CASSQEKGGAPVTEAFF.

About this clone: Other DNA sequences in this specimen translate into the identical CDR3. The chain recombines TRBV30 with TRBJ2-5; D possibly corresponds to TRBD1 (6 bases). Germline V lookup: CDR1 GTSNPN, CDR2 SVGIG (reference sequence). Deletions cut 4 bases from V and 4 bases from J, with 13 bases between. This CDR3 comprises 13 residues. In nucleotides, the CDR3 is TGTGCCTGGATAAGACAGGTGGGAGAGACCCAGTACTTC. It codes for CAWIRQVGETQYF.

V and J are TRBV6-5 and TRBJ2-1; tentative D call: TRBD2 (5 bases). Germline V gene lookup returns CDR1 MNHEY and CDR2 SVGAGI. CDR3 length equals 13 residues. With 8 bases removed from V and 12 bases from J, the gap between germline ends came to 20 bases. The CDR3 spells CASVRRGQGRQFF. The DNA for the CDR3 is TGTGCCAGCGTCCGGCGAGGCCAAGGGAGGCAGTTCTTC.

The V gene is TRBV4-3, the J gene TRBJ2-7; 11 nucleotides line up with TRBD2. J was trimmed by 6 bases and V by 3 bases; bases with no gene match: 4. The germline V gene has CDR1 LGHNA and CDR2 YSLEER. The CDR3 has 14 residues. CDR3 region: CASSHLLAGAEQYF. The CDR3 coding sequence is TGCGCCAGCAGCCATCTACTAGCGGGAGCCGAGCAGTACTTC.

V usage is TRBV4-3 and J usage is TRBJ1-5; D is unclear. Trimming removed 5 bases at V and 9 bases at J, with 17 bases between. The CDR3 sequence is 14 residues long. The germline CDR1 and CDR2 sequences are LGHNA and YSLEER. CDR3 sequence reads: CASSFGRTGGPQHF. The DNA of the CDR3 is TGCGCCAGCAGCTTTGGACGGACGGGCGGGCCCCAGCATTTT.

This chain links TRBV5-1 with TRBJ2-1, with D perhaps being TRBD1 or TRBD2 (5 bases each). This CDR3 has 14 residues. CDR1 SGHRS and CDR2 YFSETQ come from the germline V gene. Trimming pared 0 bases from V and 7 bases from J, leaving 11 bases between. CDR3 region: CASSLEGTINEQFF. The CDR3 bases are TGCGCCAGCAGCTTGGAGGGGACGATTAATGAGCAGTTCTTC.

The rearrangement uses TRBV6-6 and TRBJ2-5, with unresolved D. The CDR3 has 13 amino acids. V lost 6 bases and J 4 bases, leaving 12 bases between the germline ends. Germline V gene sequence: CDR1 MNHNY, CDR2 SVGAGI (reference sequence). The CDR3: CASSPPILETQYF. In DNA, the CDR3 is TGTGCCAGCAGCCCACCGATCCTAGAGACCCAGTACTTC.

The gene calls are TRBV30 and TRBJ2-1; D gene uncertain. V shed 0 bases and J shed 0 bases, with 12 bases lying between them. CDR3 length equals 16 residues. Germline CDR1 GTSNPN, CDR2 SVGIG (reference sequence). CDR3 in amino acids: CAWSVLVGSSYNEQFF. CDR3 in DNA: TGTGCCTGGAGTGTACTGGTGGGAAGCTCCTACAATGAGCAGTTCTTC.

As to this clone: The same CDR3 is also encoded by other DNA sequences in this sample. The chain links TRBV9 to TRBJ1-1, with 9 bases aligning to TRBD1. This CDR3 has 14 amino acids. Per germline, CDR1 SGDLS and CDR2 YYNGEE. The V gene end was trimmed by 2 bases and the J gene end by 5 bases; junction bases not matched to a gene: 4. The CDR3 DNA is TGTGCCAGCAGCGTCGGGACAGGGCGTACTGAAGCTTTCTTT. Its translation: CASSVGTGRTEAFF.

This rearrangement joins TRBV11-2 to TRBJ2-2; D may correspond to TRBD1 or TRBD2 (5 bases each). The CDR3 has 14 amino acids. The V end was cut by 4 bases, the J end by 5 bases, with 11 bases between. Germline V CDR1 and CDR2: SGHAT, FQNNGV. For the CDR3, the DNA is TGTGCCAGCAGCTGGGAGTGGGGGACCGGGGAGCTGTTTTTT. This sequence encodes CASSWEWGTGELFF.

The V and J genes are TRBV9 and TRBJ1-1; no clear D. The V end lost 4 bases, the J end lost 0 bases, and 10 bases lay between the germline ends. Germline V CDR1 and CDR2: SGDLS, YYNGEE. CDR3 length equals 14 residues. This CDR3 reads CASSSPAMNTEAFF. For the CDR3, the DNA is TGTGCCAGCAGCTCACCGGCTATGAACACTGAAGCTTTCTTT.

The gene calls are TRBV28 and TRBJ2-7, with TRBD1 matching over 10 bases. After removal of 5 bases from V and 2 bases from J, the junction contained 9 bases not matched to a gene. The CDR3 has 16 amino acids. Germline CDR1 MDHEN, CDR2 SYDVKM. The chain's CDR3 is CASSAEPGQGTYEQYF. The CDR3 coding sequence is TGTGCCAGCAGTGCCGAACCGGGACAGGGGACCTACGAGCAGTACTTC.

The V gene is TRBV29-1, the J gene TRBJ2-3; D is unclear. V was clipped by 3 bases and J by 1 base, with 14 bases between them. CDR3 length: 15 residues. Germline loops: CDR1 SQVTM, CDR2 ANQGSEA. In DNA, the CDR3 is TGCAGCGTTGAGTCCCGTGGACCTGGCACAGATACGCAGTATTTT. Encoded protein: CSVESRGPGTDTQYF.

Concerning this clone itself: A junction end diverges from the germline sequence, so it may reflect a read error. This chain joins TRBV29-1 and TRBJ1-1, with D unclear. The germline V gene has CDR1 SQVTM and CDR2 ANQGSEA. The CDR3 extends over 9 amino acids. In DNA form, the CDR3 reads TGCAGCGTCGGCCCGATTGGGGTCTTT. Translated, it gives CSVGPIGVF.

The CDR3 is CASSQDRTPDGEQYF. The CDR3 region has the DNA TGTGCCAGCAGCCAAGATCGGACTCCGGACGGGGAGCAGTACTTC. This chain connects TRBV4-2 to TRBJ2-7; the D gene is possibly TRBD2 (5 bases). CDR3 length: 15 amino acids. Germline CDR1 reads LGHNA; CDR2 reads YNFKEQ. V lost 0 bases and J lost 7, with 16 bases in between.

The chain is built from TRBV7-2 and TRBJ2-3; 8 bases are shared with TRBD2. The CDR3 sequence is 15 residues long. J gave up 4 bases and V 3 bases, and 6 bases lay outside the gene matches. CDR1 and CDR2 (germline): SGHTA, FQGNSA. The DNA for the CDR3 is TGTGCCAGCAGCTTCTTACTAGCGGCGTCAGATACGCAGTATTTT. This gives the protein CASSFLLAASDTQYF.